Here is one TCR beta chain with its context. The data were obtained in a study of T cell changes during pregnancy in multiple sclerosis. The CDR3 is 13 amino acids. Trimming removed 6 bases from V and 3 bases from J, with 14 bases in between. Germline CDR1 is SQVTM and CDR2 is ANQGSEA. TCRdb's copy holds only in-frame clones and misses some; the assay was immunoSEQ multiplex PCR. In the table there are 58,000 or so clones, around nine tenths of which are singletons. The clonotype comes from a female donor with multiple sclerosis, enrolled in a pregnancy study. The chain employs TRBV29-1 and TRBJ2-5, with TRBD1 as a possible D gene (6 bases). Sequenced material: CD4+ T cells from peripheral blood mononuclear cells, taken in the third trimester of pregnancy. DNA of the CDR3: TGCAGCGTCCCCGGACAGAACGAAGAGACCCAGTACTTC. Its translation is CSVPGQNEETQYF.